The present entry profiles one TCR beta chain with its context. The CDR3 totals 15 residues. CDR1 is SGHRS and CDR2 is YFSETQ in the germline V gene. V lost 0 bases, J lost 7 bases, and 16 bases lay in between. The data were taken from a study of blood T cell repertoires in COVID-19. Study-level information: Both acute and convalescent COVID-19 samples were obtained from the United States, Italy and Spain. Sample material is recorded as cDNA or gDNA derived from T cells, B-cell-depleted T cells, or PBMCs.

Authors' methods: Amplification from reference gene primers served as the basis for estimated nucleated cell counts. Using immunoSEQ multiplex PCR, the repertoire was profiled, and TCRdb retains in-frame clones only, with some absent. V, J and clone size reflect that table, while D and trimming were determined from the DNA. The sample holds 60,000 to 70,000 clones, 70% to 90% seen once. The sequenced material came from peripheral blood. The origin of this receptor is a woman aged 55 to 70 with acute or convalescent COVID-19. The chain uses TRBV5-1 and TRBJ1-1, with D possibly TRBD1 on 5 matching bases. The DNA for the CDR3 is TGCGCCAGCAGCTTGGACCCGGACATTACTTATGAAGCTTTCTTT. This encodes CASSLDPDITYEAFF.